This is a list of T cell receptor beta chains from one sample in a study of blood T cell repertoires in COVID-19. Generated by immunoSEQ multiplex PCR, the TCRdb table keeps only in-frame clones and is missing some. The repertoire holds approximately 190,000 clones, around 80% seen once, with 13% to 15% in the top ten. Sample: peripheral blood. The receptors originated from a man aged 25-40 years with active or convalescent COVID-19. The CDR3 runs from the conserved cysteine through the conserved F or W. Each record gives: D gene, J gene, clone size, V gene, CDR3 protein, CDR3 DNA. A D gene is named only where the DNA matches it firmly. Clone size, where shown, is once, few, many, or a class for clones that have expanded.

TRBD2,TRBJ2-1,-,TRBV6-5,CASRALAGPYNEQFF,TGTGCCAGCAGGGCCCTAGCGGGCCCCTACAATGAGCAGTTCTTC
-,TRBJ2-7,-,TRBV15,CATSRPSAGEQYF,TGTGCCACCAGCAGACCTAGTGCGGGCGAGCAGTACTTC
-,TRBJ1-1,-,TRBV24-1,CATSDWANTEAFF,TGTGCCACCAGTGATTGGGCGAACACTGAAGCTTTCTTT
TRBD1,TRBJ1-5,-,TRBV7-7,CASGTRTRDRDDYSNQPQHF,TGTGCTAGCGGGACAAGGACGCGGGACAGGGACGACTATAGCAATCAGCCCCAGCATTTT
TRBD1,TRBJ1-3,-,TRBV18,CASSPPQGADNGNTIYF,TGTGCCAGCTCACCACCACAGGGGGCGGATAATGGAAACACCATATATTTT
-,TRBJ2-2,-,TRBV6-5,CASKEGANTGELFF,TGTGCCAGCAAGGAGGGAGCGAACACCGGGGAGCTGTTTTTT
-,TRBJ2-1,-,TRBV2,CASSEISGGEGPYNEQFF,TGTGCCAGCAGTGAAATCTCGGGGGGCGAGGGTCCCTACAATGAGCAGTTCTTC
-,TRBJ1-2,-,TRBV3-1/TRBV3-2,CASSLAGNGYTF,TGTGCCAGCAGCCTCGCAGGGAATGGCTACACCTTC
-,TRBJ2-6,-,TRBV19,CASRGGGTGANVLTF,TGTGCCAGTAGGGGGGGTGGCACTGGGGCCAACGTCCTGACTTTC
-,TRBJ1-2,-,TRBV25-1,CASSEYPTTTAGNYGYTF,TGTGCCAGCAGTGAATATCCCACCACGACAGCGGGTAACTATGGCTACACCTTC
TRBD2,TRBJ2-1,-,TRBV19,CASSIDGAGGPNEQFF,TGTGCCAGTAGTATAGATGGAGCGGGGGGGCCGAATGAGCAGTTCTTC
-,TRBJ1-6,once,TRBV3-1/TRBV3-2,CASSQDLRGSSPLHF,TGTGCCAGCAGCCAAGATCTGCGCGGGTCTTCACCCCTCCACTTT
TRBD2,TRBJ2-5,-,TRBV7-7,CASSLLSLSGGAQETQYF,TGTGCTAGCAGCTTATTATCTTTGTCGGGAGGGGCCCAAGAGACCCAGTACTTC
TRBD1,TRBJ1-3,-,TRBV6-1,CASSETTPEDRVLFAGNTIYF,TGTGCCAGCAGTGAAACTACCCCCGAGGACAGGGTCCTTTTCGCTGGAAACACCATATATTTT
-,TRBJ1-2,-,TRBV25-1,CASSDEGPNYGYTF,TGTGCCAGCAGTGACGAGGGTCCCAACTATGGCTACACCTTC
TRBD1,TRBJ1-1,-,TRBV7-8,CASSQGARTEAFF,TGTGCCAGCAGCCAGGGGGCTAGAACTGAAGCTTTCTTT
-,TRBJ2-1,once,TRBV30,CAWSLTSGRYNEQFF,TGTGCCTGGAGTTTGACTAGTGGCCGCTACAATGAGCAGTTCTTC
-,TRBJ1-1,once,TRBV5-1,CASSVQGSANTEAFF,TGCGCCAGCAGCGTGCAGGGGAGCGCAAACACTGAAGCTTTCTTT
TRBD1,TRBJ1-4,-,TRBV5-5,CASSLRTGDEKLFF,TGTGCCAGCAGCTTGAGGACAGGGGACGAAAAACTGTTTTTT
-,TRBJ2-5,-,TRBV5-5,CASSWSGSQETQYF,TGTGCCAGCAGCTGGTCCGGGAGCCAAGAGACCCAGTACTTC
TRBD1,TRBJ1-6,-,TRBV30,CAWRTNRGPHSPLHF,TGTGCCTGGAGGACAAACAGGGGGCCGCATTCACCCCTCCACTTT
-,TRBJ1-1,-,TRBV11-2,CASSPTQMNTEAFF,TGTGCCAGCAGCCCCACACAAATGAACACTGAAGCTTTCTTT
TRBD2,TRBJ2-1,-,TRBV10-1,CASSELGAGAYNEQFF,TGCGCCAGCAGTGAGTTGGGAGCGGGGGCCTACAATGAGCAGTTCTTC
TRBD1,TRBJ1-2,few,TRBV18,CASSPSTSRQGHDGYTF,TGTGCCAGCTCACCATCCACAAGTAGACAGGGGCACGATGGCTACACCTTC
TRBD1,TRBJ1-5,-,TRBV4-3,CASSQGGDRGNQPQHF,TGCGCCAGCAGCCAAGGGGGGGACAGGGGCAATCAGCCCCAGCATTTT
-,TRBJ1-2,-,TRBV6-1,CASSEYEDYYGYTF,TGTGCCAGCAGTGAGTACGAAGACTACTATGGCTACACCTTC
TRBD1,TRBJ2-4,-,TRBV29-1,CSAASGLRDRGEGTNIQYF,TGCAGCGCCGCTTCGGGACTCCGGGACAGGGGCGAAGGGACAAACATTCAGTACTTC
-,TRBJ1-1,-,TRBV10-3,CAISAPGQGAFF,TGTGCCATCAGTGCCCCGGGACAAGGAGCTTTCTTT
-,TRBJ1-1,-,TRBV30,CAFSKPGVMNTEAFF,TGTGCCTTCTCCAAACCGGGAGTAATGAACACTGAAGCTTTCTTT
TRBD2,TRBJ2-3,-,TRBV9,CASSVSTSGGTDTQYF,TGTGCCAGCAGCGTTTCGACTAGCGGGGGCACAGATACGCAGTATTTT
-,TRBJ2-2,-,TRBV5-6,CASSVTGELFF,TGTGCCAGCAGCGTAACCGGGGAGCTGTTTTTT
TRBD2,TRBJ2-3,-,TRBV29-1,CSVSGGSRGSDTQYF,TGCAGCGTTTCGGGCGGGAGTCGGGGGTCAGATACGCAGTATTTT
-,TRBJ2-1,-,TRBV4-1,CASSQEWGRSSYNEQFF,TGCGCCAGCAGCCAAGAATGGGGCAGGTCCTCCTACAATGAGCAGTTCTTC
TRBD2,TRBJ2-3,-,TRBV10-3,CATTGEGAADTQYF,TGTGCCACCACCGGGGAGGGAGCGGCAGATACGCAGTATTTT
-,TRBJ1-1,-,TRBV12-3/TRBV12-4,CASSHSNTEAFF,TGTGCCAGCAGCCACTCGAACACTGAAGCTTTCTTT
-,TRBJ1-5,-,TRBV5-1,CASSLNSFNQPQHF,TGCGCCAGCAGCTTGAACAGTTTCAATCAGCCCCAGCATTTT
-,TRBJ2-1,-,TRBV7-9,CASSMGPPGGDEQFF,TGTGCCAGCAGCATGGGGCCGCCTGGGGGCGATGAGCAGTTCTTC
-,TRBJ1-3,-,TRBV10-1,CASSGRGGNTIYF,TGCGCCAGCAGTGGCCGAGGAGGAAACACCATATATTTT
TRBD1,TRBJ2-1,-,TRBV4-3,CASSQDRGPYNEQFF,TGCGCCAGCAGCCAGGACAGGGGACCCTACAATGAGCAGTTCTTC
-,TRBJ1-6,-,TRBV6-2/TRBV6-3,CASSLPQGSSYNSPLHF,TGTGCCAGCAGTCTCCCCCAAGGGAGCTCCTATAATTCACCCCTCCACTTT
-,TRBJ1-6,once,TRBV23-1,CASSQQGRRNSPLHF,TGCGCCAGCAGTCAACAGGGGAGACGTAATTCACCCCTCCACTTT
-,TRBJ2-5,-,TRBV10-1,CASSESGAGQETQYF,TGCGCCAGCAGTGAGTCTGGAGCGGGTCAAGAGACCCAGTACTTC
-,TRBJ1-5,once,TRBV11-2,CASSAGNGQPQHF,TGTGCCAGCAGCGCGGGTAACGGGCAGCCCCAGCATTTT
TRBD2,TRBJ2-6,many,TRBV5-4,CASSSSGGPPSGANVLTF,TGTGCCAGCAGCTCTAGCGGGGGGCCCCCCTCTGGGGCCAACGTCCTGACTTTC
-,TRBJ1-2,-,TRBV7-8,CASSRDGALFYGYTF,TGTGCCAGCAGCCGTGACGGAGCCCTCTTTTATGGCTACACCTTC
-,TRBJ1-1,-,TRBV2,CASSDPTGPYRSFF,TGTGCCAGCAGTGACCCAACAGGGCCCTACCGATCTTTCTTT
-,TRBJ2-7,-,TRBV10-3,CATMQGTDPEQYF,TGTGCCACGATGCAGGGTACCGATCCCGAGCAGTACTTC
TRBD2,TRBJ2-6,-,TRBV5-1,CASSLEPSGGVNSGANVLTF,TGCGCCAGCAGCTTGGAGCCTAGCGGGGGGGTAAACTCTGGGGCCAACGTCCTGACTTTC
TRBD1,TRBJ1-1,-,TRBV19,CATRTGGMNTEAFF,TGTGCCACCCGGACAGGGGGCATGAACACTGAAGCTTTCTTT
-,TRBJ1-2,-,TRBV20-1,CRPEIYGYTF,TGCAGGCCCGAGATCTATGGCTACACCTTC
-,TRBJ2-3,-,TRBV5-6,CASSWGGPSTDTQYF,TGTGCCAGCAGCTGGGGGGGGCCCAGCACAGATACGCAGTATTTT
TRBD1,TRBJ2-1,-,TRBV7-2,CASSLQIGQGYNEQFF,TGTGCCAGCAGCTTACAAATCGGACAGGGCTACAATGAGCAGTTCTTC
TRBD1,TRBJ1-1,-,TRBV7-9,CASLAQGAPHTEAFF,TGTGCCAGCCTGGCCCAGGGGGCGCCCCACACTGAAGCTTTCTTT
TRBD1,TRBJ1-6,-,TRBV5-5,CASSSGTGDNSPLHF,TGTGCCAGCAGCTCCGGGACAGGTGATAATTCACCCCTCCACTTT
TRBD2,TRBJ2-7,-,TRBV6-5,CASSSQRETRGEQYF,TGTGCCAGCAGTTCCCAGCGGGAGACTAGAGGCGAGCAGTACTTC
-,TRBJ1-1,-,TRBV14,CASSLGHLNTEAFF,TGTGCCAGCAGCCTGGGACACTTGAACACTGAAGCTTTCTTT
-,TRBJ1-1,-,TRBV6-5,CASSRTVMNTEAFF,TGTGCCAGCAGTAGGACAGTTATGAACACTGAAGCTTTCTTT